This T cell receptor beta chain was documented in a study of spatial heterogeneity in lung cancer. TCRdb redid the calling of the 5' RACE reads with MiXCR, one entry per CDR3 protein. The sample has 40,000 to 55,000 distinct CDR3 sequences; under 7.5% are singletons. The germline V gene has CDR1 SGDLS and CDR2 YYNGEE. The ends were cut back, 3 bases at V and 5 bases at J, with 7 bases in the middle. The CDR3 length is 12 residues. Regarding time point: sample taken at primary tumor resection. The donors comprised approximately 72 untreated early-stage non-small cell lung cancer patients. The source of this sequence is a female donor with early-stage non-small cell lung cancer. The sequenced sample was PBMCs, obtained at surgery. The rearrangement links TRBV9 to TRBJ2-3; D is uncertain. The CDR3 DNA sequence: TGTGCCAGCAGCGACCGAATAGATACGCAGTATTTT. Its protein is CASSDRIDTQYF.